Sequencing of this T cell receptor beta chain was carried out in a study of T cells in Graves' hyperthyroidism and ophthalmopathy. Whole-study context: Peripheral blood was taken when the disease was first diagnosed, before any treatment began.

From RNA transcripts, TCR beta CDR3 regions were amplified. The HTBI primer set was used in a first-round RT-PCR of the TCR CDR3. TCRdb analysed the multiplex PCR reads with MiXCR anew, one entry per CDR3 protein. The table includes fewer than 500,000 distinct CDR3 sequences, roughly 13% detected once. Trimming took 4 bases from V and 5 from J; bases not matched to a gene: 12. This CDR3 spans 17 amino acids. Germline values: CDR1 LGHDT, CDR2 YNNKEL (reference sequence). Aged 18 to 65, the patients had hyperthyroidism that was newly diagnosed and had lasted under 2 months. Clinicians diagnosed patients from clinical symptoms, serum thyroxine and TRAb, thyroid ultrasound and orbital computed tomography. The PBMCs were taken from about 10 ml of fresh peripheral blood. This clonotype was picked up many times.

This sequence was found in a young man with Graves' hyperthyroidism that later progressed to Graves' ophthalmopathy. The sequenced sample consisted of blood. The V gene is TRBV3-1, the J gene TRBJ1-1, with TRBD1 matching 11 bases. CDR3 sequence reads: CASSRYWTGGMRTEAFF. The CDR3 DNA is TGTGCCAGCAGCCGCTACTGGACAGGGGGCATGAGGACTGAAGCTTTCTTT.